This entry features one T cell receptor (beta chain) sequence. The data stem from a study of blood T cell repertoires in COVID-19. Study background: Material from acute and convalescent COVID-19 was sourced from the United States, Italy and Spain. Sources were T cells, B-cell-depleted T cells, or PBMCs; the material itself was cDNA or gDNA.

Under the authors' procedure: By means of reference gene primer amplification, nucleated cell counts were estimated. Sequenced by immunoSEQ multiplex PCR; TCRdb stores in-frame clones only, minus some. For V, J and clone size, that table is used; D and trimming come from the DNA. The table lists about 240,000 clones, just under 85% of them singletons. Input material: peripheral blood. This receptor was identified in a woman of 80 years or more with acute or convalescent COVID-19.

The CDR3 loop reads CASSHGTVGYTF. The CDR3, as DNA: TGTGCCAGCAGTCACGGGACAGTCGGTTACACCTTC. The chain employs TRBV6-5 and TRBJ1-2, with 7 bases aligning to TRBD1. Germline CDR1 reads MNHEY; CDR2 reads SVGAGI. Trimming cost V 5 bases and J 11 bases; bases outside gene matches: 8. The length of the CDR3 is 12 residues.